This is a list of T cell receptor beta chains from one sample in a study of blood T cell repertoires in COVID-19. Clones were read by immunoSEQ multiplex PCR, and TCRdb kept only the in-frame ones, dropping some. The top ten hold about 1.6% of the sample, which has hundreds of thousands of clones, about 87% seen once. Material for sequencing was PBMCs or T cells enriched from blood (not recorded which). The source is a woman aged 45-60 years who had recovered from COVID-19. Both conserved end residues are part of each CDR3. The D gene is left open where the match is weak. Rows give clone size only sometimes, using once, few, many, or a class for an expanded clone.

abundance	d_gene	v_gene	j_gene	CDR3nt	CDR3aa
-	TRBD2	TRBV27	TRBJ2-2	TGTGCCAGCAGTTTCCTTTTGCGCGGGAGGGGCGCCGGGGAGCTGTTTTTT	CASSFLLRGRGAGELFF
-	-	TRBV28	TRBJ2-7	TGTGCCAGCAGTACCGACAGGTCCCAGGCCGAGCAGTACTTC	CASSTDRSQAEQYF
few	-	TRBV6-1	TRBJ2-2	TGTGCCAGCAGTGAATCAGTTGGGCACGACACCGGGGAGCTGTTTTTT	CASSESVGHDTGELFF
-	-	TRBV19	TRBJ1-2	TGTGCCAGTAGATCGGACAGTATTCTCTATGGCTACACCTTC	CASRSDSILYGYTF
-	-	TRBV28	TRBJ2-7	TGTGCCAGCAGTTTACCCGGACTCTCCCAGCGCTACGAGCAGTACTTC	CASSLPGLSQRYEQYF
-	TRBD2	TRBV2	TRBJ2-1	TGTGCCGGGGCTAGCGGGAGGGCTCTCTACAATGAGCAGTTCTTC	CAGASGRALYNEQFF
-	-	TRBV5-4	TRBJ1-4	TGTGCCAGCAGCTTGGGTACAGGAAGCCATGAAAAACTGTTTTTT	CASSLGTGSHEKLFF
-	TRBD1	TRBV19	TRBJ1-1	TGTGCCAGTAGTACGCGACAGGGGGCGCCTACTGAAGCTTTCTTT	CASSTRQGAPTEAFF
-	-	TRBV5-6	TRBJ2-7	TGTGCCAGCCAATCCGACAGATATGCAACCTACGAGCAGTACTTC	CASQSDRYATYEQYF
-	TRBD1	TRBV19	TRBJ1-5	TGTGCCAGTAGTATAAGGACAGGCACCAATCAGCCCCAGCATTTT	CASSIRTGTNQPQHF
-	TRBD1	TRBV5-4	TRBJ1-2	TGTGCCAGCAGCATTGGACAGGGATACGACTATGGCTACACCTTC	CASSIGQGYDYGYTF
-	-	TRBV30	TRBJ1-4	TGTGCCTGGAGTGTAATGAGGTCAACTAATGAAAAACTGTTTTTT	CAWSVMRSTNEKLFF
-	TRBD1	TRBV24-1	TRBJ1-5	TGTGCCACCAGTGACACGGGACAGGGTGACGGGACCCAGCATTTT	CATSDTGQGDGTQHF
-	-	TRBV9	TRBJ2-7	TGTGCCAGCAGCGTAGGAGGAGATCTCTACGAGCAGTACTTC	CASSVGGDLYEQYF
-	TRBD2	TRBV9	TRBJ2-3	TGTGCCAGCAGCGAGCTAGCGGAGATGGGAGATACGCAGTATTTT	CASSELAEMGDTQYF
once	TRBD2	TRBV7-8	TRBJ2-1	TGTGCCAGCAGCCCTATCTTAGTCCTAGGGAAGACTAGCGGGAGGACCTACCTTTACAATGAGCAGTTCTTC	CASSPILVLGKTSGRTYLYNEQFF
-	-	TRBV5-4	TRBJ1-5	TGTGCCAGCAGCTTGGGAGGGAGTGGCAATCAGCCCCAGCATTTT	CASSLGGSGNQPQHF
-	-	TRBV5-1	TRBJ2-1	TGCGCCAGCAGCCGGACCTCAGGGGAGCAGTTCTTC	CASSRTSGEQFF
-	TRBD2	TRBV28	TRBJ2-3	TGTGCCAGCAGTCTAGCGGGAGTTAATACGCAGTATTTT	CASSLAGVNTQYF
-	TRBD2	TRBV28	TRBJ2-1	TGTGCCAGCAGTTCCGGGACTAGCGGGAGGGATGAGCAGTTCTTC	CASSSGTSGRDEQFF
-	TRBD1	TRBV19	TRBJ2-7	TGTGCCAGTAGAGCTGGGGACAGGGGCAGCTCCGAGCAGTACTTC	CASRAGDRGSSEQYF
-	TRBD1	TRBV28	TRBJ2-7	TGTGCCAGCAGTTTAGGACAGGGGGTTGAGCAGTACTTC	CASSLGQGVEQYF
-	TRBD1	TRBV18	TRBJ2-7	TGTGCCAGCTCACCAGGGGGGACAGGGGCCTACGAGCAGTACTTC	CASSPGGTGAYEQYF
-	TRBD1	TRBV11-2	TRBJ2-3	TGTGCCAGCAGCCCCCAGGGGGAGTGGACAGATACGCAGTATTTT	CASSPQGEWTDTQYF
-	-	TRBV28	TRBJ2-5	TGTGCCAGCAGTTTTGGACTGGAAGAGACCCAGTACTTC	CASSFGLEETQYF
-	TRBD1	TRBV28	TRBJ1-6	TGTGCCACTCTTATGGGACAGGGTAATTCACCCCTCCACTTT	CATLMGQGNSPLHF
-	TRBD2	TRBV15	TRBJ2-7	TGTGCCACCAGCATCGAGCGGGAGCGCTCCTACGAGCAGTACTTC	CATSIERERSYEQYF
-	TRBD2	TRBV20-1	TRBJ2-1	TGCAGTGCTAGTGAGATAGCGGGAGCCAGCTACAATGAGCAGTTCTTC	CSASEIAGASYNEQFF
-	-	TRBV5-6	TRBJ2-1	TGTGCCAGCAGCTCCCAGGGTTACTCCTACAATGAGCAGTTCTTC	CASSSQGYSYNEQFF
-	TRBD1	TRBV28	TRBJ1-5	TGTGCCAGCAGTTTCTCCTACCGGGACAGGGGACGTGGGAATCAGCCCCAGCATTTT	CASSFSYRDRGRGNQPQHF
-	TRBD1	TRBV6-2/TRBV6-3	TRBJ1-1	TGTGCCAGCAGTTACTCGTACAGGGGCACTGAAGCTTTCTTT	CASSYSYRGTEAFF
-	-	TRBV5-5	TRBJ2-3	TGTGCCAGCAGCCGCTCGGATGGGGGCCCCACAGATACGCAGTATTTT	CASSRSDGGPTDTQYF
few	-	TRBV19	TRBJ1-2	TGTGCCAGTACAACCACCTGGCAGGCCGCCTATTATGGCTACACCTTC	CASTTTWQAAYYGYTF
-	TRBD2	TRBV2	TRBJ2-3	TGTGCCAGCAGTGATTGGGAGGGACTACTCACAGATACGCAGTATTTT	CASSDWEGLLTDTQYF
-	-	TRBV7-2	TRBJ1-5	TGTGCCAGCAGCTTTGGGGGCCCTCCGCCCCAGCATTTT	CASSFGGPPPQHF
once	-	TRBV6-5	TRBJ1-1	TGTGCCAGCAGTCTCGAAAACAGGATGAACACTGAAGCTTTCTTT	CASSLENRMNTEAFF
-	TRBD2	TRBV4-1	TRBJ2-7	TGCGCCAGCAGCCAAGATGGGACTAAGAGCTCCTACGAGCAGTACTTC	CASSQDGTKSSYEQYF
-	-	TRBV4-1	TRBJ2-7	TGCGCCAGCAGCCATGGGGGACACTCGGGATTAGGCTCCTACGAGCAGTACTTC	CASSHGGHSGLGSYEQYF
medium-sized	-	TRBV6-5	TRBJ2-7	TGTGCCAGCAGTTACTCGTCTAGGAGGGCCGAGCAGTACTTC	CASSYSSRRAEQYF
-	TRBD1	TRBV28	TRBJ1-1	TGTGCCAGCAGTTCGGGACAGGGGACCCGTGGAGCTTTCTTT	CASSSGQGTRGAFF
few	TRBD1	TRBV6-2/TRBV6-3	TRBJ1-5	TGTGCCAGCAGTGACAGGGATAATCAGCCCCAGCATTTT	CASSDRDNQPQHF
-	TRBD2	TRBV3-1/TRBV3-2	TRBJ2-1	TGTGCCAGCAGCCAAGCCGGACTAGCACGTAATGAGCAGTTCTTC	CASSQAGLARNEQFF
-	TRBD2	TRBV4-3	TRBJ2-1	TGCGCCAGCAGCCAAGGTATAGGACTAGGGACCAATGAGCAGTTCTTC	CASSQGIGLGTNEQFF
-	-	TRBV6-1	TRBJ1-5	TGTGCCAGCAGTGAAGACAGGGTGTCGGGTCAGCCCCAGCATTTT	CASSEDRVSGQPQHF
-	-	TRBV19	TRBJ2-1	TGTGCCAGTAGTTACAGGGTTAGCTCCTACAATGAGCAGTTCTTC	CASSYRVSSYNEQFF